This TCR beta chain was sequenced during a study of T cell repertoires in ileal Crohn's disease. Study-level points and caveats: Endoscopic recurrence occurred in every patient whose clonality exceeded 26.8%. Active smokers at surgery had more clonal expansions than non-smokers. High-frequency clones were more common in sorted CD8 than CD4 cells.

Approximately 510 nanograms of biopsy DNA per sample underwent TCRB immunosequencing. Measured with immunoSEQ multiplex PCR; TCRdb has only the in-frame clones, and not every one. In the table there are 9,000 to 13,000 clones, about three quarters of which are singletons. For this clone: Its antigen is not identified.

Sequenced sample: ileal tissue. The TCR comes from an adult with Crohn's disease.

CDR3 in amino acids: CASRTEGTDTQYF. For the CDR3, the DNA is TGTGCCAGTAGAACAGAAGGCACAGATACGCAGTATTTT. This sequence joins TRBV19 and TRBJ2-3; D ambiguous. Trimming removed 6 bases from V and 1 base from J, with 8 bases in between. Germline-derived CDR1 and CDR2 are LNHDA and SQIVND (reference sequence). The CDR3 contains 13 residues. The full variable domain, in which reference TRBV19 and TRBJ2-3 provide the parts outside the CDR3, is DGGITQSPKYLFRKEGQNVTLSCEQNLNHDAMYWYRQDPGQGLRLIYYSQIVNDFQKGDIAEGYSVSREKKESFPLTVTSAQKNPTAFYLCASRTEGTDTQYFGPGTRLTVL.